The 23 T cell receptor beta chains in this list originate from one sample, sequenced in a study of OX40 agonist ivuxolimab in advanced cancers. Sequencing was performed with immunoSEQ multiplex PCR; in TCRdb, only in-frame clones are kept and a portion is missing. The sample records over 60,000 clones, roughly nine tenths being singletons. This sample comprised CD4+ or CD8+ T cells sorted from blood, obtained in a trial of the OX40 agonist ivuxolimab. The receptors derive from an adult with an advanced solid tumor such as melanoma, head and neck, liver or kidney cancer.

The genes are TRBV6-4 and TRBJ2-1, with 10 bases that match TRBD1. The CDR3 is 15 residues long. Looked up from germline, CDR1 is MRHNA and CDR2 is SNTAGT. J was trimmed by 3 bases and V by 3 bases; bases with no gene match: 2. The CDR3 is CASSEDRGIYNEQFF. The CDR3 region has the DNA TGTGCCAGCAGTGAGGACAGGGGGATCTACAATGAGCAGTTCTTC.

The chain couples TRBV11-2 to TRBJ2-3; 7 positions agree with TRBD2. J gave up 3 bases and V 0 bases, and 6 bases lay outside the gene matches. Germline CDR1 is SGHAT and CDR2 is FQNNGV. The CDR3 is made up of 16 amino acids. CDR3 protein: CASSLEAGVGTDTQYF. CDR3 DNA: TGTGCCAGCAGCTTAGAGGCGGGAGTCGGGACAGATACGCAGTATTTT.

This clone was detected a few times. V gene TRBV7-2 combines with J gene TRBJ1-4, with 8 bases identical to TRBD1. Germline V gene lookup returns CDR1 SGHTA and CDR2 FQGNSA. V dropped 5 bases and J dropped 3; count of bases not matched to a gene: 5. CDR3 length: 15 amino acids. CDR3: CASSTQGAANEKLFF. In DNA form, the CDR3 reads TGTGCCAGCAGCACCCAGGGGGCCGCTAATGAAAAACTGTTTTTT.

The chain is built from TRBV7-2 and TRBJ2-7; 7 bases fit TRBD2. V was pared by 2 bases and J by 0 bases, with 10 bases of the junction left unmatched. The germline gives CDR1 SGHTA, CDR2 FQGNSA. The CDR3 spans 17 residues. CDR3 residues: CASSLYASGLSSYEQYF. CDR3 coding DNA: TGTGCCAGCAGCTTATATGCTAGCGGCCTAAGCTCCTACGAGCAGTACTTC. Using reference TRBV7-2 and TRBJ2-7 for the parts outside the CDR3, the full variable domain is GAGVSQSPSNKVTEKGKDVELRCDPISGHTALYWYRQSLGQGLEFLIYFQGNSAPDKSGLPSDRFSAERTGGSVSTLTIQRTQQEDSAVYLCASSLYASGLSSYEQYFGPGTRLTVT.

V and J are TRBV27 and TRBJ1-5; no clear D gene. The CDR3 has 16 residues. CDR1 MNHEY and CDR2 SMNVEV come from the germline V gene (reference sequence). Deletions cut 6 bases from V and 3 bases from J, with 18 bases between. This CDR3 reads CASSLAAGGPNQPQHF. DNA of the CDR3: TGTGCCAGCAGCCTCGCTGCGGGTGGACCCAATCAGCCCCAGCATTTT.

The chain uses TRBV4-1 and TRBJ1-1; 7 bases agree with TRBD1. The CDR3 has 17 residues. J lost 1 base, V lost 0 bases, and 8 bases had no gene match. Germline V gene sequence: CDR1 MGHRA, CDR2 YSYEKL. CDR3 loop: CASSQEATGWTNTEAFF. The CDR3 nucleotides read TGCGCCAGCAGCCAAGAAGCGACAGGGTGGACGAACACTGAAGCTTTCTTT.

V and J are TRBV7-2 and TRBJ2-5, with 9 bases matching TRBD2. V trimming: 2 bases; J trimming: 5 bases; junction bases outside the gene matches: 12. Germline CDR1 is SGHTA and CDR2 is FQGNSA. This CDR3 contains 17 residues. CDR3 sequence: CASSLSPGIAGVETQYF. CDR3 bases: TGTGCCAGCAGCTTAAGCCCTGGGATAGCGGGAGTTGAGACCCAGTACTTC.

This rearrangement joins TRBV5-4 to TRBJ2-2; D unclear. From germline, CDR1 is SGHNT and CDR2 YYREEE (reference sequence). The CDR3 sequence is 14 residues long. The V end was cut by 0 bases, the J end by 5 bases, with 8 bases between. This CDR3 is CASSLEDQTGELFF. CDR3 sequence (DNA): TGTGCCAGCAGCTTGGAGGACCAAACCGGGGAGCTGTTTTTT.

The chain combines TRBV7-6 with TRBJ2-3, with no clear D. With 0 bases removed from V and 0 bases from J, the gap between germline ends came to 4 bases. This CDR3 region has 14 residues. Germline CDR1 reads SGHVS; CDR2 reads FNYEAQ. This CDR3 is CASSLAGSTDTQYF. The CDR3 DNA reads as TGTGCCAGCAGCTTAGCGGGGAGCACAGATACGCAGTATTTT.

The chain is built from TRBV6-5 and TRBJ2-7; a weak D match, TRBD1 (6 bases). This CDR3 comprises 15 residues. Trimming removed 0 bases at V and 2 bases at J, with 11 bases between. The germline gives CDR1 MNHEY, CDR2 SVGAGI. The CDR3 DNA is TGTGCCAGCAGTTACTCGATTAGGGACACCTACGAGCAGTACTTC. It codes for CASSYSIRDTYEQYF.

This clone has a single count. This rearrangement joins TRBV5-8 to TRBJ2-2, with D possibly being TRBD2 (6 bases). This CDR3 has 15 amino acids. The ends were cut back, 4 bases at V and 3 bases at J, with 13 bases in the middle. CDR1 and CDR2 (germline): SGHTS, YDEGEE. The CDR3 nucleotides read TGTGCCAGCAGCGGGGGGACTTGGGACACCGGGGAGCTGTTTTTT. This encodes CASSGGTWDTGELFF.

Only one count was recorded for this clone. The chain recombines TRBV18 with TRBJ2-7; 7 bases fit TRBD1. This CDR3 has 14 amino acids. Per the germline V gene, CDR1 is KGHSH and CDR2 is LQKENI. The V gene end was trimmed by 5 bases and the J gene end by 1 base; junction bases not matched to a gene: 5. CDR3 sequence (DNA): TGTGCCAGCTCATCTTCACAGGGGTCCTACGAGCAGTACTTC. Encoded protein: CASSSSQGSYEQYF.

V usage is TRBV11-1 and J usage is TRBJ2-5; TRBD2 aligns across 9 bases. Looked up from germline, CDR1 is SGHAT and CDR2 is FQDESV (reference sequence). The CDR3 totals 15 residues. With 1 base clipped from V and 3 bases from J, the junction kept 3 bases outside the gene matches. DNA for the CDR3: TGTGCCAGCAGCTTAGGGCGGGGGGGCGAAGAGACCCAGTACTTC. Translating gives CASSLGRGGEETQYF.

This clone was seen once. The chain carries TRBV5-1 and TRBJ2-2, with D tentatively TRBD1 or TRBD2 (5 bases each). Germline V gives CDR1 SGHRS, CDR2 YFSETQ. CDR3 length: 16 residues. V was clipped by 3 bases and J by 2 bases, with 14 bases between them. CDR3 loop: CASSSRGTLNTGELFF. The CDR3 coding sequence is TGCGCCAGCAGCTCTCGAGGGACCCTTAACACCGGGGAGCTGTTTTTT.

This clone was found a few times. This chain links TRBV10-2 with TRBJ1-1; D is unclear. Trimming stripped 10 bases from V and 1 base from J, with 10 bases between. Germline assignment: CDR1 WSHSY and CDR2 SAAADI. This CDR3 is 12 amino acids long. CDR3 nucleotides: TGCGCCACCCGTTGGGGGAACACTGAAGCTTTCTTT. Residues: CATRWGNTEAFF.

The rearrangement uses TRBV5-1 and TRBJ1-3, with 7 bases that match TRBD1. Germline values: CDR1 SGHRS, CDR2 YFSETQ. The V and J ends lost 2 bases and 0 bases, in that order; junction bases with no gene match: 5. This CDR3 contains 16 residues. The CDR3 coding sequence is TGCGCCAGCAGCTTAGGGGGACAGAGCTCTGGAAACACCATATATTTT. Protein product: CASSLGGQSSGNTIYF.

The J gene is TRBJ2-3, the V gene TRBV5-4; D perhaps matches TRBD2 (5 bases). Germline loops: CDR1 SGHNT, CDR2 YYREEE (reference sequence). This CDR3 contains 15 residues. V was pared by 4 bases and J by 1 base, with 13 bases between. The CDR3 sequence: CASSVSAGGTDTQYF. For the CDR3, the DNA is TGTGCCAGCAGCGTGTCGGCCGGGGGCACAGATACGCAGTATTTT. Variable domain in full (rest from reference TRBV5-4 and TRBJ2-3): ETGVTQSPTHLIKTRGQQVTLRCSSQSGHNTVSWYQQALGQGPQFIFQYYREEENGRGNFPPRFSGLQFPNYSSELNVNALELDDSALYLCASSVSAGGTDTQYFGPGTRLTVL.

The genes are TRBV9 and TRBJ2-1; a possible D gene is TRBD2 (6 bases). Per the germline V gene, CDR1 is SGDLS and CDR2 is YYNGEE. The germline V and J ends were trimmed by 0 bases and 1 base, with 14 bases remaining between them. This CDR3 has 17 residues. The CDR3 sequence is CASSVGWSAGSYNEQFF. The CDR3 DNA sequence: TGTGCCAGCAGCGTAGGTTGGTCAGCGGGTTCCTACAATGAGCAGTTCTTC.

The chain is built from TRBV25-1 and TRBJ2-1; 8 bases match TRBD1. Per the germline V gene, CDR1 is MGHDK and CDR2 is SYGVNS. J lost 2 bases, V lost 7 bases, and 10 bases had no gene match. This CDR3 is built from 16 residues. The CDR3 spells CASTAGGTGPYNEQFF. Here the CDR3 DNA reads TGTGCCAGCACCGCTGGGGGGACAGGCCCCTACAATGAGCAGTTCTTC.

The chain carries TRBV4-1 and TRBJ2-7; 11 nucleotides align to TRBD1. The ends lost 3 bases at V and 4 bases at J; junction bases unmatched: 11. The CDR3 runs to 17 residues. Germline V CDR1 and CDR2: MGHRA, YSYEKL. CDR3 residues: CASSQGIGQGAVYEQYF. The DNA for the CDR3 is TGCGCCAGCAGCCAGGGGATCGGACAGGGGGCGGTGTACGAGCAGTACTTC.

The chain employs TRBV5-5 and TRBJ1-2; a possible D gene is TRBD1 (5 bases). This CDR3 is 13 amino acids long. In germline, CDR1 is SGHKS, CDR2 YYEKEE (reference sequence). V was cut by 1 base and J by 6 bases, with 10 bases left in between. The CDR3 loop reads CASSLNWGDGYTF. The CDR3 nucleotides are TGTGCCAGCAGCTTGAACTGGGGCGATGGCTACACCTTC.

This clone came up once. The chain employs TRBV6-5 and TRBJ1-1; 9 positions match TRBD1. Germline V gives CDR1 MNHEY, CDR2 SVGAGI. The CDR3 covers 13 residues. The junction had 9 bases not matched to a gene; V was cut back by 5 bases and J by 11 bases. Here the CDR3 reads CASSTDRGISAFF. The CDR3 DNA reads TGTGCCAGCAGTACAGACAGGGGGATCTCTGCTTTCTTT.

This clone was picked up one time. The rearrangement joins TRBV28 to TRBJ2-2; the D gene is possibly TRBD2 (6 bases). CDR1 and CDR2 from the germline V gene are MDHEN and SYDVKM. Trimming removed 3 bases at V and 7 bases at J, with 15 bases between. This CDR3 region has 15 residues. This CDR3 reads CASSLGGGFGGELFF. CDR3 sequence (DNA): TGTGCCAGCAGTTTGGGGGGAGGCTTTGGCGGGGAGCTGTTTTTT.